This T cell receptor beta chain was recorded in a study of blood T cell repertoires in COVID-19. Study details: The study drew acute and convalescent COVID-19 samples from the United States, Italy and Spain. Sources were T cells, B-cell-depleted T cells, or PBMCs; the material itself was cDNA or gDNA.

This CDR3 comprises 17 residues. CDR1 is SGHTA and CDR2 is FQGNSA in the germline V gene. The V gene end was trimmed by 6 bases and the J gene end by 6 bases; junction bases not matched to a gene: 17. Authors' methods: Researchers report that nucleated cell counts were estimated from reference gene primer amplification. Produced via immunoSEQ multiplex PCR; TCRdb's table is partial and in-frame only. That table is the source of V, J and clone size, and D and trimming were worked out from the DNA. Among some 150,000 clones listed, around nine tenths were seen once. This clonotype originated in a woman between 65 and 79 years old with acute or convalescent COVID-19. Sequences were obtained from peripheral blood. The chain has TRBV7-2 and TRBJ1-1; 9 nucleotides agree with TRBD1. The CDR3, as DNA: TGTGCCAGCAGTCCACACCGGGTACAGGGGGCGCGGGCTGAAGCTTTCTTT. This gives the protein CASSPHRVQGARAEAFF.